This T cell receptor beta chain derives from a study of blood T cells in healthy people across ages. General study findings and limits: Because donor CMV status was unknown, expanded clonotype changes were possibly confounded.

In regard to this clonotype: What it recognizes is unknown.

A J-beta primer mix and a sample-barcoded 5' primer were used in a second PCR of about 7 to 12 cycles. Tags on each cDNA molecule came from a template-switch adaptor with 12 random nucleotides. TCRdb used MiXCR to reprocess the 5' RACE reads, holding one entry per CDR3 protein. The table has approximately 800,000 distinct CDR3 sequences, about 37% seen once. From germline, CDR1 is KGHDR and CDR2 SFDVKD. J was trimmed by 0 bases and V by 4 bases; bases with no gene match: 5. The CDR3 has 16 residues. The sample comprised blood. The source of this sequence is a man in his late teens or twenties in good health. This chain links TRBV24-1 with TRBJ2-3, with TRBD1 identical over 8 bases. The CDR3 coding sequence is TGTGCCACCAGTGACCCGGGACAGGAAAGCACAGATACGCAGTATTTT. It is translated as CATSDPGQESTDTQYF.